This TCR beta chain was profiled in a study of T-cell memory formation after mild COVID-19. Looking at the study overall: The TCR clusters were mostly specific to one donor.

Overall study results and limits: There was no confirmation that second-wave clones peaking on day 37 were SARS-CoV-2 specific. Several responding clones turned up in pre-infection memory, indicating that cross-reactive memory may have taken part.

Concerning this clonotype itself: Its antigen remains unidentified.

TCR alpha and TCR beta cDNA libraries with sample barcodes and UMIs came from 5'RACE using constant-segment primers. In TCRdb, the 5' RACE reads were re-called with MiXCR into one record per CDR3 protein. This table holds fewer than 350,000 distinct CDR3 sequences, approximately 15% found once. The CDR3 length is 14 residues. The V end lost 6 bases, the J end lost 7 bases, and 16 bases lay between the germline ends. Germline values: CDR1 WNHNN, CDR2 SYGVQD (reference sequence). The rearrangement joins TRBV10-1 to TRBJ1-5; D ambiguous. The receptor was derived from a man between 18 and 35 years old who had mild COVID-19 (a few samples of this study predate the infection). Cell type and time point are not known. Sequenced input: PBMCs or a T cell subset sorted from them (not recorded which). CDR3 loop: CASSQDPSFQPQHF. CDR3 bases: TGCGCCAGCAGCCAGGACCCCTCCTTCCAGCCCCAGCATTTT.